This is a list of T cell receptor beta chains from one sample in a study of T-cell memory formation after mild COVID-19. TCRdb re-analysed the 5' RACE reads in MiXCR, keeping a single row per CDR3 protein. The sample has 280,000 or so distinct CDR3 sequences, 7% to 10% seen once; the top ten hold roughly 22%. Sequencing was performed on PBMCs or a T cell subset sorted from them (not recorded which). The source is a man between 18 and 35 years old who had mild COVID-19 (a few samples of this study predate the infection). Cell type and time point are not known. The CDR3 runs from the conserved cysteine through the conserved F or W. D genes are given only for firm matches. Some rows mark clone size as missing; the rest say once, few, many or name a class of expanded clone.

clone size: many; D gene: TRBD1; V gene: TRBV5-1; CDR3 length: 16; J gene: TRBJ1-2; CDR3 protein: CASSLDTTGGIYGYTF; CDR3 DNA: TGCGCCAGCAGCTTGGATACAACAGGGGGTATCTATGGCTACACCTTC
clone size: .; D gene: TRBD2; V gene: TRBV11-2; CDR3 length: 18; J gene: TRBJ2-3; CDR3 protein: CASSLDLQRGLSTDTQYF; CDR3 DNA: TGTGCCAGCAGCTTAGATCTACAGCGGGGCTTAAGCACAGATACGCAGTATTTT
clone size: .; D gene: .; V gene: TRBV11-3; CDR3 length: 13; J gene: TRBJ1-5; CDR3 protein: CASTWNAAGPQHF; CDR3 DNA: TGTGCCAGCACTTGGAACGCGGCAGGGCCCCAGCATTTT
clone size: few; D gene: .; V gene: TRBV7-6; CDR3 length: 17; J gene: TRBJ1-1; CDR3 protein: CASSFNGDLTPYTEAFF; CDR3 DNA: TGTGCCAGCAGCTTTAACGGCGATCTGACACCTTACACTGAAGCTTTCTTT
clone size: few; D gene: TRBD2; V gene: TRBV5-1; CDR3 length: 15; J gene: TRBJ2-5; CDR3 protein: CASSWVSAGEETQYF; CDR3 DNA: TGCGCCAGCAGCTGGGTTTCGGCGGGGGAAGAGACCCAGTACTTC
clone size: few; D gene: .; V gene: TRBV6-2/TRBV6-3; CDR3 length: 17; J gene: TRBJ1-6; CDR3 protein: CASSYDPRGTHDSPLHF; CDR3 DNA: TGTGCCAGCAGTTACGATCCTCGGGGGACTCACGATTCACCCCTCCACTTT
clone size: .; D gene: .; V gene: TRBV12-3/TRBV12-4; CDR3 length: 16; J gene: TRBJ2-7; CDR3 protein: CASSYPGRGAPYEQYF; CDR3 DNA: TGTGCCAGCAGTTACCCCGGACGGGGGGCCCCTTACGAGCAGTACTTC
clone size: few; D gene: .; V gene: TRBV4-2; CDR3 length: 15; J gene: TRBJ2-1; CDR3 protein: CASSQGLLGGNEQFF; CDR3 DNA: TGTGCCAGCAGCCAAGGCCTCCTCGGGGGCAATGAGCAGTTCTTC
clone size: many; D gene: .; V gene: TRBV7-2; CDR3 length: 13; J gene: TRBJ2-3; CDR3 protein: CASSLGGPDTQYF; CDR3 DNA: TGTGCCAGCAGCTTAGGGGGCCCAGATACGCAGTATTTT
clone size: .; D gene: .; V gene: TRBV20-1; CDR3 length: 13; J gene: TRBJ2-2; CDR3 protein: CSASTLDPGELFF; CDR3 DNA: TGCAGTGCTAGTACCCTAGATCCCGGGGAGCTGTTTTTT
clone size: few; D gene: .; V gene: TRBV3-1; CDR3 length: 15; J gene: TRBJ2-2; CDR3 protein: CASSQAGLYTGELFF; CDR3 DNA: TGTGCCAGCAGCCAAGCAGGGTTGTACACCGGGGAGCTGTTTTTT
clone size: .; D gene: .; V gene: TRBV12-3/TRBV12-4; CDR3 length: 11; J gene: TRBJ1-4; CDR3 protein: CASRTGEKLFF; CDR3 DNA: TGTGCCAGCAGGACCGGAGAAAAACTGTTTTTT
clone size: .; D gene: TRBD1; V gene: TRBV12-3/TRBV12-4; CDR3 length: 15; J gene: TRBJ2-5; CDR3 protein: CASRKRMTGEETQYF; CDR3 DNA: TGTGCCAGCAGAAAACGAATGACAGGGGAAGAGACCCAGTACTTC
clone size: few; D gene: .; V gene: TRBV7-2; CDR3 length: 14; J gene: TRBJ1-5; CDR3 protein: CASSFPDRNQPQHF; CDR3 DNA: TGTGCCAGCAGCTTCCCCGACAGAAATCAGCCCCAGCATTTT
clone size: .; D gene: .; V gene: TRBV9; CDR3 length: 17; J gene: TRBJ1-1; CDR3 protein: CASSVGGGLPLNTEAFF; CDR3 DNA: TGTGCCAGCAGCGTAGGTGGAGGGTTACCCTTGAACACTGAAGCTTTCTTT
clone size: .; D gene: .; V gene: TRBV7-2; CDR3 length: 13; J gene: TRBJ1-2; CDR3 protein: CASSPDRTYGYTF; CDR3 DNA: TGTGCCAGCAGCCCGGACAGAACCTATGGCTACACCTTC
clone size: .; D gene: .; V gene: TRBV5-1; CDR3 length: 15; J gene: TRBJ2-5; CDR3 protein: CASSAGGTAQETQYF; CDR3 DNA: TGCGCCAGCAGCGCCGGAGGGACAGCTCAAGAGACCCAGTACTTC
clone size: .; D gene: TRBD1; V gene: TRBV4-2; CDR3 length: 18; J gene: TRBJ2-7; CDR3 protein: CASSLMGIVPGQGWEQYF; CDR3 DNA: TGTGCCAGCAGCCTAATGGGGATTGTACCGGGACAGGGTTGGGAGCAGTACTTC
clone size: few; D gene: TRBD2; V gene: TRBV9; CDR3 length: 14; J gene: TRBJ2-5; CDR3 protein: CASSEAGGGETQYF; CDR3 DNA: TGTGCCAGCAGTGAAGCGGGGGGCGGAGAGACCCAGTACTTC
clone size: few; D gene: TRBD1; V gene: TRBV27; CDR3 length: 15; J gene: TRBJ1-2; CDR3 protein: CASSPRQGTPSGYTF; CDR3 DNA: TGTGCCAGCAGTCCGAGACAGGGCACCCCCTCTGGCTACACCTTC
clone size: .; D gene: TRBD1; V gene: TRBV2; CDR3 length: 14; J gene: TRBJ2-1; CDR3 protein: CASSLQGAGNEQFF; CDR3 DNA: TGTGCCAGCAGTCTCCAGGGGGCGGGCAATGAGCAGTTCTTC
clone size: few; D gene: .; V gene: TRBV7-9; CDR3 length: 12; J gene: TRBJ1-1; CDR3 protein: CASSFRRTEAFF; CDR3 DNA: TGTGCCAGCAGCTTCCGGAGGACTGAAGCTTTCTTT
clone size: .; D gene: TRBD1; V gene: TRBV7-2; CDR3 length: 14; J gene: TRBJ2-7; CDR3 protein: CASSYRQGGYEQYF; CDR3 DNA: TGTGCCAGCAGCTACCGACAGGGGGGGTACGAGCAGTACTTC
clone size: few; D gene: TRBD1; V gene: TRBV3-1; CDR3 length: 15; J gene: TRBJ2-5; CDR3 protein: CASSPGDRGQETQYF; CDR3 DNA: TGTGCCAGCAGCCCCGGGGACAGGGGGCAAGAGACCCAGTACTTC
clone size: few; D gene: .; V gene: TRBV5-6; CDR3 length: 13; J gene: TRBJ2-1; CDR3 protein: CASSLGIVVEQFF; CDR3 DNA: TGTGCCAGCAGCTTAGGGATAGTGGTTGAGCAGTTCTTC
clone size: many; D gene: TRBD2; V gene: TRBV12-3/TRBV12-4; CDR3 length: 15; J gene: TRBJ2-2; CDR3 protein: CASSLNSGDTGELFF; CDR3 DNA: TGTGCCAGCAGTTTAAATAGCGGGGACACCGGGGAGCTGTTTTTT
clone size: few; D gene: .; V gene: TRBV4-1; CDR3 length: 14; J gene: TRBJ2-6; CDR3 protein: CASSQAPLANVLTF; CDR3 DNA: TGCGCCAGCAGCCAGGCCCCACTGGCCAACGTCCTGACTTTC
clone size: .; D gene: .; V gene: TRBV5-1; CDR3 length: 12; J gene: TRBJ1-1; CDR3 protein: CASSLGGGTAFF; CDR3 DNA: TGCGCCAGCAGCTTGGGAGGGGGGACAGCTTTCTTT
clone size: few; D gene: TRBD2; V gene: TRBV5-1; CDR3 length: 15; J gene: TRBJ2-5; CDR3 protein: CASSHSEPGGETQYF; CDR3 DNA: TGCGCCAGCAGCCACTCGGAGCCGGGGGGGGAGACCCAGTACTTC
clone size: .; D gene: .; V gene: TRBV29-1; CDR3 length: 15; J gene: TRBJ2-1; CDR3 protein: CSVEVLPVGYNEQFF; CDR3 DNA: TGCAGCGTTGAGGTACTCCCTGTTGGGTACAATGAGCAGTTCTTC
clone size: .; D gene: .; V gene: TRBV5-1; CDR3 length: 17; J gene: TRBJ2-2; CDR3 protein: CASSPTSGGANTGELFF; CDR3 DNA: TGCGCCAGCAGCCCAACCTCGGGCGGAGCGAACACCGGGGAGCTGTTTTTT
clone size: many; D gene: TRBD1; V gene: TRBV5-1; CDR3 length: 15; J gene: TRBJ2-3; CDR3 protein: CASRLQTGGTDTQYF; CDR3 DNA: TGCGCCAGCAGGCTTCAAACAGGGGGGACAGATACGCAGTATTTT
clone size: few; D gene: .; V gene: TRBV5-6; CDR3 length: 13; J gene: TRBJ2-3; CDR3 protein: CASSLAGSQTQYF; CDR3 DNA: TGTGCCAGCAGCTTGGCCGGGTCCCAAACGCAGTATTTT
clone size: many; D gene: TRBD2; V gene: TRBV20-1; CDR3 length: 12; J gene: TRBJ2-1; CDR3 protein: CSAYPTGTSAFF; CDR3 DNA: TGCAGTGCTTATCCTACCGGGACTAGCGCTTTCTTC
clone size: .; D gene: .; V gene: TRBV6-2/TRBV6-3; CDR3 length: 19; J gene: TRBJ1-6; CDR3 protein: CASSYSGRRTSSYNSPLHF; CDR3 DNA: TGTGCCAGCAGTTACTCTGGGAGGCGGACTAGCTCCTATAATTCACCCCTCCACTTT
clone size: few; D gene: .; V gene: TRBV7-2; CDR3 length: 12; J gene: TRBJ1-1; CDR3 protein: CASSQRTVEAFF; CDR3 DNA: TGTGCCAGCAGCCAAAGGACAGTCGAAGCTTTCTTT
clone size: .; D gene: .; V gene: TRBV5-5; CDR3 length: 19; J gene: TRBJ1-6; CDR3 protein: CASRLYLSGRSSYNSPLHF; CDR3 DNA: TGTGCCAGCAGATTGTACCTATCAGGGCGAAGCTCCTATAATTCACCCCTCCACTTT
clone size: .; D gene: .; V gene: TRBV5-1; CDR3 length: 16; J gene: TRBJ2-2; CDR3 protein: CASSLGSIADTGELFF; CDR3 DNA: TGCGCCAGCAGCTTGGGTTCGATAGCAGACACCGGGGAGCTGTTTTTT
clone size: few; D gene: TRBD1; V gene: TRBV24-1; CDR3 length: 15; J gene: TRBJ2-1; CDR3 protein: CATSDTRQGHNEQFF; CDR3 DNA: TGTGCCACCAGTGACACGCGACAGGGCCACAATGAGCAGTTCTTC
clone size: .; D gene: TRBD2; V gene: TRBV27; CDR3 length: 12; J gene: TRBJ2-5; CDR3 protein: CASSLGAGVLYF; CDR3 DNA: TGTGCCAGCAGTTTAGGAGCGGGGGTGTTGTACTTC
clone size: few; D gene: .; V gene: TRBV5-4; CDR3 length: 15; J gene: TRBJ2-1; CDR3 protein: CASFARTTVYNEQFF; CDR3 DNA: TGTGCCAGCTTTGCGAGAACTACAGTCTACAATGAGCAGTTCTTC